This entry describes one T cell receptor (beta chain). Its specific antigen is unknown. No much larger clonotype is one base removed from it; base qualities were not supplied. Taken from the germline V gene (reference sequence), the CDR1 and CDR2 loops are LNHDA and SQIVND. There are 15 amino acids in the CDR3, from cysteine to phenylalanine inclusive. The entry retains the CDR3 DNA only, 45 bases that are in frame from base 1. Ends trimmed: V by 0 bases, J by 8 bases; bases unmatched to a gene: 9. This sample was taken from a study of T cell changes during pregnancy in multiple sclerosis (dated by TCRdb to about 2019). Background on the whole study: The study looked at changes in the T cell repertoire across pregnancy in women with multiple sclerosis.

Receptor libraries were prepared by the immunoSEQ multiplex PCR assay. The immuneACCESS repertoire file appears here via TCRdb, limited to in-frame rearrangements. These files lack a portion of the clones; in checked studies, under half of the deficit traces to unresolved V genes, and the cause of the others is not known. The sample table lists just under 40,000 clones, approximately 90% of them with a count of one. The ten largest clones capture around 0.47% of the sample. Recombination connected TRBV19 to TRBJ2-7; 8 bases in the middle match TRBD1. Sequencing was performed on CD4+ T cells from peripheral blood mononuclear cells, taken in the first trimester of pregnancy. This TCR came from a female donor in good health, enrolled as a control in a pregnancy study. The sequenced DNA is TGTGCCAGTAGTATAGACAGGGGGCAGCTAGTCCAGCAGTACTTC. The encoded protein is CASSIDRGQLVQQYF.